A single TCR beta chain is shown here with its context. These data come from a study of blood T cell repertoires in COVID-19. Study-wide context: Nucleic acid was either cDNA or gDNA, and it came from T cells, B-cell-depleted T cells, or PBMCs.

The CDR3 is 13 amino acids. Deletions cut 0 bases from V and 3 bases from J, with 5 bases between. Germline lookup yields CDR1 SGHTA and CDR2 FQGNSA. Original analysis: Nucleated cell counts were estimated from reference gene primer amplification. Clones were sequenced by immunoSEQ multiplex PCR, and TCRdb holds only the in-frame ones, with some missing. V and J calls and clone size are those listed in that table; D and trimming were worked out from the DNA. This table has 120,000 to 150,000 clones, over 75% appearing once. Recruits, aged about 18 to 95 years, lived in under 25 US areas. Participant-given clinical history determined each cohort assignment.

This receptor was taken from a man between 45 and 60 years old in a cohort exposed to, infected with or recovered from COVID-19 (not recorded which). Sequenced: PBMCs or T cells enriched from blood (not recorded which). The chain recombines TRBV7-2 with TRBJ1-2, with D hard to call. CDR3 in DNA: TGTGCCAGCAGCTTAGCGGCAGACTATGGCTACACCTTC. It translates to CASSLAADYGYTF.